The 13 T cell receptor beta chains given below trace back to one sample, sequenced in a study of T cell responses to AZD1222 COVID-19 vaccine. Measured with immunoSEQ multiplex PCR; TCRdb has only the in-frame clones, and not every one. The profile shows tens of thousands of clones, roughly 88% of them singletons. The sample consisted of peripheral blood, taken on day 0 of AZD1222 vaccination. These receptors came from an adult in good health.

The chain is built from TRBV3-1 (or the pseudogene TRBV3-2) and TRBJ2-4; D gene unclear. The ends were cut back, 0 bases at V and 8 bases at J, with 5 bases in the middle. This CDR3 region has 12 residues. Germline V gives CDR1 LGHDT, CDR2 YNNKEL (reference sequence). The CDR3 loop is CASSQDEDIQYF. The DNA for the CDR3 is TGTGCCAGCAGCCAAGACGAAGACATTCAGTACTTC.

This clone came up once. This CDR3 reads CAFDRGPGQPQHF. The CDR3 DNA is TGTGCCTTTGACAGGGGTCCGGGGCAGCCCCAGCATTTT. V gene TRBV30 combines with J gene TRBJ1-5; TRBD1 matches 8 bases. Trimming cost V 7 bases and J 7 bases; bases outside gene matches: 9. The CDR3 extends over 13 amino acids. Germline V gives CDR1 GTSNPN, CDR2 SVGIG (reference sequence).

This clone was detected once. This rearrangement joins TRBV3-1 (or the pseudogene TRBV3-2) to TRBJ2-6; no definite D call. Per germline, CDR1 LGHDT and CDR2 YNNKEL (reference sequence). Deletions cut 0 bases from V and 0 bases from J, with 6 bases between. CDR3 length: 16 amino acids. The CDR3 spells CASSQDFGSGANVLTF. DNA of the CDR3: TGTGCCAGCAGCCAAGATTTTGGCTCTGGGGCCAACGTCCTGACTTTC.

The gene calls are TRBV6-5 and TRBJ1-1; D is unclear. The CDR3 length is 12 residues. Trimming stripped 5 bases from V and 3 bases from J, with 7 bases between. Looked up from germline, CDR1 is MNHEY and CDR2 is SVGAGI. The CDR3 nucleotides are TGTGCCAGCAGTCCACAATACACTGAAGCTTTCTTT. The encoded protein is CASSPQYTEAFF.

The rearrangement joins TRBV9 to TRBJ2-4; D gene unclear. CDR1 and CDR2 from the germline V gene are SGDLS and YYNGEE. Between the trimmed V and J ends, which lost 2 bases and 2 bases, there was a span of 8 bases. This CDR3 is built from 14 residues. CDR3 bases: TGTGCCAGCAGCGTGACCAGTTCCAAAAACATTCAGTACTTC. As protein: CASSVTSSKNIQYF.

V is TRBV4-2 and J is TRBJ1-1; D is unresolved. Germline CDR1 reads LGHNA; CDR2 reads YNFKEQ. Trimming removed 4 bases at V and 1 base at J, with 7 bases between. The CDR3 has 13 residues. CDR3 nucleotides: TGTGCCAGCAGCCGGGGAGCGAACACTGAAGCTTTCTTT. Translating it yields CASSRGANTEAFF.

The V gene is TRBV5-8, the J gene TRBJ2-3, with D perhaps matching TRBD2 (6 bases). From germline, CDR1 is SGHTS and CDR2 YDEGEE. V lost 0 bases and J 6 bases, leaving 14 bases between the germline ends. This CDR3 has 15 residues. This CDR3 is CASSLAPTRADTQYF. CDR3 in DNA: TGTGCCAGCAGCTTGGCCCCGACTAGGGCTGATACGCAGTATTTT.

The chain joins TRBV28 to TRBJ2-7; D could derive from TRBD1 or TRBD2 (6 bases each). This CDR3 region has 15 residues. CDR1 and CDR2 from the germline V gene are MDHEN and SYDVKM. V was cut by 7 bases and J by 4 bases, with 20 bases left in between. The CDR3 DNA reads TGTGCCAGCACCCGAGGGGGGCACCCTGAGTACGAGCAGTACTTC. It specifies CASTRGGHPEYEQYF.

This clone was observed a few times. The chain uses TRBV6-5 and TRBJ1-6; no firm D call. The CDR3 runs to 16 residues. In germline, CDR1 is MNHEY, CDR2 SVGAGI. Trimming shortened V by 2 bases and J by 2 bases, and 10 bases separated the two germline ends. The CDR3 region is CASSYAPGAYNSPLHF. The CDR3 DNA is TGTGCCAGCAGTTACGCTCCGGGTGCCTATAATTCACCCCTCCACTTT.

V and J are TRBV6-5 and TRBJ1-6; D uncertain. Trimming shortened V by 5 bases and J by 7 bases, and 15 bases separated the two germline ends. Germline V gene lookup returns CDR1 MNHEY and CDR2 SVGAGI. The CDR3 consists of 15 residues. Written as DNA, the CDR3 is TGTGCCAGCAGTCAAACGACATCCTCCAATTCACCCCTCCACTTT. Protein sequence: CASSQTTSSNSPLHF.

V is TRBV7-2 and J is TRBJ2-2; 9 bases are shared with TRBD1. The CDR3 contains 15 residues. V trimming: 5 bases; J trimming: 3 bases; junction bases outside the gene matches: 4. Germline loops: CDR1 SGHTA, CDR2 FQGNSA. CDR3 nucleotide sequence: TGTGCCAGCAGCAGGGACAGGGTCGACACCGGGGAGCTGTTTTTT. This gives the protein CASSRDRVDTGELFF.

This chain uses TRBV28 with TRBJ1-5; TRBD1 is a possible D gene (5 bases). Trimming left V 6 bases short and J 6 bases short, with 15 bases between. CDR1 and CDR2 from the germline V gene are MDHEN and SYDVKM. CDR3 length equals 14 residues. The CDR3 protein is CASSGVGVTQPQHF. CDR3 DNA sequence: TGTGCCAGCAGCGGAGTAGGGGTTACTCAGCCCCAGCATTTT.

V gene TRBV5-4 combines with J gene TRBJ1-2, with 10 bases matching TRBD1. The trim removed 4 bases at V and 1 base at J, leaving 4 bases unmatched. In germline, CDR1 is SGHNT, CDR2 YYREEE (reference sequence). The CDR3 contains 15 residues. In DNA form, the CDR3 reads TGTGCCAGCAGCCCGGACAGGGGGTTTAACTATGGCTACACCTTC. Amino acids: CASSPDRGFNYGYTF.